Below, 20 T cell receptor beta chains from the same sample are listed, as sequenced in a study of monozygotic twins with inflammatory bowel disease. TCRdb reprocessed the 5' RACE reads and reports one entry per CDR3 protein, with no DNA. In all, the sample yields over 100,000 distinct CDR3 sequences. Sample: blood. The receptor source for this set is a human donor with ulcerative colitis or Crohn's disease, or a healthy co-twin of an affected twin (not recorded which).

The chain is built from TRBV7-9 and TRBJ2-7. CDR1 and CDR2 from the germline V gene are SEHNR and FQNEAQ (reference sequence). The CDR3 is 14 amino acids. CDR3 region: CASSLLGVFHEQYF.

The V gene is TRBV20-1, the J gene TRBJ2-1. The CDR3 runs 12 residues. CDR1 and CDR2 (germline): DFQATT, SNEGSKA (reference sequence). CDR3 sequence reads: CSATSSSYEQFF.

The chain carries TRBV7-2 and TRBJ1-1; TCRdb designates TRBD1, a call that cannot be tested without DNA. Germline V gene data show CDR1 as SGHTA and CDR2 as FQGNSA. The CDR3 runs to 14 residues. CDR3 region: CASSRMTGNTEAFF. Using reference TRBV7-2 and TRBJ1-1 for the parts outside the CDR3, the full variable domain is GAGVSQSPSNKVTEKGKDVELRCDPISGHTALYWYRQSLGQGLEFLIYFQGNSAPDKSGLPSDRFSAERTGGSVSTLTIQRTQQEDSAVYLCASSRMTGNTEAFFGQGTRLTVV.

The CDR3 sequence is CASSLGLKVHRLFGYTF. The chain couples TRBV12-3 or TRBV12-4 to TRBJ1-2. This CDR3 contains 17 residues.

The rearrangement uses TRBV10-3 and TRBJ2-1; absent DNA, TCRdb's TRBD2 call cannot be checked. The CDR3 is 16 amino acids. Germline-derived CDR1 and CDR2 are ENHRY and SYGVKD. The CDR3 loop is CAISSGTSGLFGEQFF.

CDR3 sequence: CSARAQYEQYF. This chain joins TRBV20-1 and TRBJ2-7. Germline CDR1 is DFQATT and CDR2 is SNEGSKA (reference sequence). This CDR3 is built from 11 residues.

The rearrangement links TRBV20-1 to TRBJ1-5. The CDR3 runs to 15 residues. Germline V gene data show CDR1 as DFQATT and CDR2 as SNEGSKA (reference sequence). The CDR3 loop reads CSATGPWKSNQPQHF.

The chain is built from TRBV6-1 and TRBJ2-3; there is no DNA to check the TCRdb D call of TRBD1. Germline lookup yields CDR1 MNHNS and CDR2 SASEGT. The CDR3 covers 15 residues. The CDR3 loop is CASSPGGLEADTQYF.

This chain links TRBV28 with TRBJ2-5; TCRdb selects TRBD1, and the lack of DNA leaves this call unchecked. The CDR3 runs to 13 residues. Germline lookup yields CDR1 MDHEN and CDR2 SYDVKM. CDR3 sequence: CASRNRDRETQYF. Full variable domain (outside the CDR3, taken from reference TRBV28 and TRBJ2-5): DVKVTQSSRYLVKRTGEKVFLECVQDMDHENMFWYRQDPGLGLRLIYFSYDVKMKEKGDIPEGYSVSREKKERFSLILESASTNQTSMYLCASRNRDRETQYFGPGTRLLVL.

The V call is TRBV10-3, the J call TRBJ2-7; the TRBD1 assignment by TCRdb is unverifiable without DNA. This CDR3 is built from 16 residues. Germline V CDR1 and CDR2: ENHRY, SYGVKD. The CDR3 region is CAISESGTGDSYEKYF.

The chain is built from TRBV7-9 and TRBJ2-1; TCRdb picks TRBD2, but there is no DNA to check that call. In germline, CDR1 is SEHNR, CDR2 FQNEAQ (reference sequence). The CDR3 is 16 amino acids. CDR3 protein: CASSRFAGESYNEQFF.

The gene calls are TRBV7-3 and TRBJ2-1; the TCRdb call, TRBD2, lacks DNA for checking. The CDR3 extends over 16 amino acids. Germline CDR1 SGHTA, CDR2 FQGTGA. CDR3 amino acids: CASSLPGTSPYNEQFF. The full variable domain, with the rest looked up from reference TRBV7-3 and TRBJ2-1, is GAGVSQTPSNKVTEKGKYVELRCDPISGHTALYWYRQSLGQGPEFLIYFQGTGAADDSGLPNDRFFAVRPEGSVSTLKIQRTERGDSAVYLCASSLPGTSPYNEQFFGPGTRLTVL.

V and J are TRBV10-3 and TRBJ2-3. Per germline, CDR1 ENHRY and CDR2 SYGVKD. This CDR3 has 14 amino acids. The CDR3 protein is CAISEYQPRDTQYF.

The J gene is TRBJ2-7, the V gene TRBV7-3; TCRdb's D gene call, TRBD1, goes unchecked for lack of DNA. This CDR3 has 14 residues. The germline gives CDR1 SGHTA, CDR2 FQGTGA. The CDR3 spells CASSIDRGVYEQYF.

The chain recombines TRBV7-8 with TRBJ2-5; TCRdb's D call, TRBD2, is unchecked because there is no DNA. CDR3 size: 18 residues. Germline V gives CDR1 SGHVS, CDR2 FQNEAQ. The CDR3: CASSLWGGASGYQETQYF.

V is TRBV20-1 and J is TRBJ2-5; without DNA, the TCRdb call of TRBD2 cannot be checked. Germline loops: CDR1 DFQATT, CDR2 SNEGSKA (reference sequence). This CDR3 is 18 amino acids long. CDR3 loop: CSAIPDQISGSLQETQYF.

The chain joins TRBV14 to TRBJ2-1; TCRdb picks TRBD2, but there is no DNA to check that call. The CDR3 is 15 amino acids. Germline V gives CDR1 SGHDN, CDR2 FVKESK. CDR3 sequence: CASSQGLPSYNEQFF. Drawing the rest from reference TRBV14 and TRBJ2-1, the complete variable domain is EAGVTQFPSHSVIEKGQTVTLRCDPISGHDNLYWYRRVMGKEIKFLLHFVKESKQDESGMPNNRFLAERTGGTYSTLKVQPAELEDSGVYFCASSQGLPSYNEQFFGPGTRLTVL.

The genes are TRBV6-4 and TRBJ2-3; TCRdb's D call of TRBD2 is untestable without DNA. Germline loops: CDR1 MRHNA, CDR2 SNTAGT. This CDR3 comprises 15 residues. CDR3 region: CASSDLAGSTDTQYF.

The chain employs TRBV5-1 and TRBJ1-1; TCRdb's D call, TRBD1, is unchecked because there is no DNA. This CDR3 spans 14 amino acids. Germline CDR1 and CDR2: SGHRS and YFSETQ. The CDR3 here is CASSLRGRGTEAFF.

The chain uses TRBV5-5 and TRBJ2-7; lacking DNA, the TRBD2 call made by TCRdb goes unchecked. This CDR3 has 14 amino acids. In germline, CDR1 is SGHKS, CDR2 YYEKEE (reference sequence). The CDR3 reads CSSSVSGSSSEQYF.